Shown below are 21 T cell receptor beta chains from a single sample sequenced in a study of shared clonotypes between healthy human individuals. Sequenced by immunoSEQ multiplex PCR; TCRdb stores in-frame clones only, minus some. The sample comprises hundreds of thousands of clones, less than 85% of which are singletons, and about 10% rests with the top ten. The specimen sequenced was memory CD4+ T cells sorted from blood. The subset was: CD45RA-negative fraction. These receptors were collected from a man aged 25 to 40 in good health.

This chain joins TRBV28 and TRBJ1-4, with D possibly matching TRBD1 (5 bases). The CDR3 length is 14 residues. The V and J ends lost 3 bases and 8 bases respectively, with 13 bases between them. Germline-derived CDR1 and CDR2 are MDHEN and SYDVKM. DNA of the CDR3: TGTGCCAGCAGTTTTAGGGCGAGGGGAGAAAAACTGTTTTTT. Translated: CASSFRARGEKLFF. The complete variable domain, with remaining parts taken from reference TRBV28 and TRBJ1-4, reads DVKVTQSSRYLVKRTGEKVFLECVQDMDHENMFWYRQDPGLGLRLIYFSYDVKMKEKGDIPEGYSVSREKKERFSLILESASTNQTSMYLCASSFRARGEKLFFGSGTQLSVL.

This chain joins TRBV7-2 and TRBJ1-1; the D gene is possibly TRBD1 (6 bases). CDR1 and CDR2 from the germline V gene are SGHTA and FQGNSA. V was pared by 3 bases and J by 4 bases, with 12 bases between. The CDR3 runs 14 residues. The CDR3 sequence: CASSFWGLATEAFF. CDR3 nucleotides: TGTGCCAGCAGCTTCTGGGGGCTTGCCACTGAAGCTTTCTTT.

The chain joins TRBV11-1 to TRBJ2-2; 7 bases are a match to TRBD1. With 1 base clipped from V and 4 bases from J, the junction kept 3 bases outside the gene matches. The CDR3 is made up of 15 amino acids. CDR1 SGHAT and CDR2 FQDESV come from the germline V gene (reference sequence). CDR3 sequence (DNA): TGTGCCAGCAGCTTAGTGACAGGGTCCACCGGGGAGCTGTTTTTT. Amino acid sequence: CASSLVTGSTGELFF.

The chain is built from TRBV29-1 and TRBJ2-5, with no clear D. The CDR3 length is 13 residues. Germline lookup yields CDR1 SQVTM and CDR2 ANQGSEA. V shed 3 bases and J shed 0 bases, with 8 bases lying between them. The CDR3 spells CSVESVYQETQYF. The DNA of the CDR3 is TGCAGCGTTGAGTCAGTGTACCAAGAGACCCAGTACTTC.

The CDR3 sequence is CASSVDPGLVENEQFF. Written as DNA, the CDR3 is TGTGCCAGCAGCGTAGATCCGGGACTCGTAGAGAATGAGCAGTTCTTC. The J gene is TRBJ2-1, the V gene TRBV9; D is perhaps TRBD2 (6 bases). The ends were cut back, 0 bases at V and 7 bases at J, with 17 bases in the middle. This CDR3 comprises 16 residues. Germline V gene lookup returns CDR1 SGDLS and CDR2 YYNGEE.

This clone has ten or more counts. The chain is built from TRBV7-6 and TRBJ2-1; 9 nucleotides agree with TRBD2. V gave up 5 bases and J gave up 8 bases; unmatched junction bases: 16. Germline CDR1 is SGHVS and CDR2 is FNYEAQ. CDR3 length: 17 amino acids. The CDR3 bases are TGTGCCAGCAGCCCTAGGGGGCGACTAGCGGTTTTAGATGAGCAGTTCTTC. It translates to CASSPRGRLAVLDEQFF.

V is TRBV5-4 and J is TRBJ2-1, with D uncertain. CDR3 length: 16 residues. Looked up from germline, CDR1 is SGHNT and CDR2 is YYREEE (reference sequence). The V gene lost 2 bases and the J gene lost 0 bases, with 12 bases spanning the gap. The CDR3 region is CASSFRQSTSYNEQFF. CDR3 nucleotide sequence: TGTGCCAGCAGCTTCCGTCAGAGTACCTCCTACAATGAGCAGTTCTTC.

This clone has a handful of counts. The chain joins TRBV7-9 to TRBJ1-3; tentatively, D is TRBD1 (5 bases). Germline values: CDR1 SEHNR, CDR2 FQNEAQ (reference sequence). Trimming cost V 1 base and J 9 bases, with 13 bases left between them. The CDR3 consists of 14 residues. As DNA, the CDR3 is TGTGCCAGCAGCTTAGGGCAGGGTTTGACCACCATATATTTT. It encodes CASSLGQGLTTIYF.

This chain links TRBV28 with TRBJ2-7, with TRBD2 matching over 9 bases. V gave up 6 bases and J gave up 4 bases; unmatched junction bases: 7. Looked up from germline, CDR1 is MDHEN and CDR2 is SYDVKM. The CDR3 has 14 amino acids. The DNA of the CDR3 is TGTGCCAGCAGACATAGCGGGAGAGGATACGAGCAGTACTTC. It encodes CASRHSGRGYEQYF.

This chain's CDR3 is CASSFGRTDTQYF. CDR3 bases: TGTGCCAGCAGCTTCGGACGCACAGATACGCAGTATTTT. The chain has TRBV11-2 and TRBJ2-3; D unresolved. Germline loops: CDR1 SGHAT, CDR2 FQNNGV. The CDR3 is made up of 13 amino acids. V was cut by 3 bases and J by 1 base, with 5 bases left in between.

This chain links TRBV4-1 with TRBJ1-2, with 7 positions matching TRBD1. Trimming removed 1 base from V and 7 bases from J; junction bases left unmatched: 12. CDR1 MGHRA and CDR2 YSYEKL come from the germline V gene. The CDR3 totals 16 residues. The CDR3 reads CASSQGFRGQRAGYTF. The CDR3, as DNA: TGCGCCAGCAGCCAAGGATTTAGGGGGCAGAGGGCTGGCTACACCTTC.

This chain uses TRBV7-9 with TRBJ2-1, with 7 bases matching TRBD2. This CDR3 contains 15 residues. Germline CDR1 reads SEHNR; CDR2 reads FQNEAQ (reference sequence). Germline trimming cut 5 bases from V and 0 bases from J; bases unmatched to any gene: 4. The CDR3 bases are TGTGCCAGCAGCCCCGGGGGGAGCTCCTACAATGAGCAGTTCTTC. This gives the protein CASSPGGSSYNEQFF.

V is TRBV28 and J is TRBJ1-5, with no clear D. Germline CDR1 and CDR2: MDHEN and SYDVKM. The CDR3 runs to 12 residues. V gave up 8 bases and J gave up 7 bases, with 12 bases separating them. CDR3 sequence reads: CASHTQAQPQHF. The CDR3 DNA is TGTGCCAGCCACACCCAGGCACAGCCCCAGCATTTT.

This chain uses TRBV9 with TRBJ2-2; 9 bases map to TRBD2. The CDR3 contains 17 residues. With V trimmed by 0 bases and J by 0 bases, 3 bases remained unmatched. Per the germline V gene, CDR1 is SGDLS and CDR2 is YYNGEE. This chain's CDR3 is CASSVAGLASNTGELFF. The DNA for the CDR3 is TGTGCCAGCAGCGTAGCAGGACTAGCGTCGAACACCGGGGAGCTGTTTTTT.

V gene TRBV19 combines with J gene TRBJ2-7; perhaps TRBD2 as D (5 bases). This CDR3 contains 16 residues. With 5 bases removed from V and 1 base from J, the gap between germline ends came to 18 bases. Per germline, CDR1 LNHDA and CDR2 SQIVND (reference sequence). CDR3 residues: CASSPTIPDSSYEQYF. CDR3 nucleotides: TGTGCCAGTAGTCCCACAATTCCGGACTCATCCTACGAGCAGTACTTC.

The V and J genes are TRBV7-6 and TRBJ2-7; 9 positions agree with TRBD2. The CDR3 runs 15 residues. CDR1 SGHVS and CDR2 FNYEAQ come from the germline V gene. Trimming cost V 1 base and J 0 bases; bases outside gene matches: 1. The CDR3 here is CASSLETSGSYEQYF. The CDR3, as DNA: TGTGCCAGCAGCTTAGAGACTAGCGGCTCCTACGAGCAGTACTTC.

The chain joins TRBV21-1 to TRBJ2-7. TRBV21-1 is annotated as a pseudogene. The CDR3 totals 13 residues. The CDR3: CASSTPRWAMEYF. The CDR3 DNA follows: TGTGCCAGCAGCACTCCTAGGTGGGCAATGGAGTACTTC.

This chain joins TRBV7-6 and TRBJ2-7; no clear D. The germline V and J ends were trimmed by 5 bases and 7 bases, with 15 bases remaining between them. The CDR3 runs 13 residues. The V gene's germline CDR1 is SGHVS and CDR2 FNYEAQ. CDR3 nucleotide sequence: TGTGCCAGCAGCCGAACTACGACGACGGAGCAGTACTTC. It is translated as CASSRTTTTEQYF.

The CDR3 DNA sequence: TGTGCCAGCAGCGCCCGACTAGCTGTGGGGACAGATACGCAGTATTTT. Protein: CASSARLAVGTDTQYF. V is TRBV5-4 and J is TRBJ2-3; 7 bases map to TRBD2. The CDR3 runs to 16 residues. V was pared by 4 bases and J by 3 bases, with 11 bases of the junction left unmatched. Germline V gives CDR1 SGHNT, CDR2 YYREEE (reference sequence).

The chain links TRBV6-5 to TRBJ1-2, with a possible D match to TRBD1 (5 bases). Germline CDR1 and CDR2: MNHEY and SVGAGI. This CDR3 spans 15 amino acids. Trimming took 2 bases from V and 8 from J, leaving 18 bases between them. Here the CDR3 reads CASSYPGTGPSGYTF. The CDR3 DNA reads TGTGCCAGCAGTTACCCCGGGACCGGGCCTTCGGGCTACACCTTC.

The chain combines TRBV5-4 with TRBJ1-2, with 10 positions matching TRBD1. The germline V gene encodes CDR1 SGHNT and CDR2 YYREEE (reference sequence). The junction had 10 bases not matched to a gene; V was cut back by 4 bases and J by 7 bases. The CDR3 is 15 amino acids. CDR3 bases: TGTGCCAGCAGCCTCTCCGGGACAGGGGATTTTGGCTACACCTTC. This sequence encodes CASSLSGTGDFGYTF.